This note documents a single T cell receptor beta chain sequence. As yet, its antigen is unknown. This sample was taken from a study of B cell selection in AIRE deficiency. Study-wide findings and caveats: AIRE-deficient Tconv and Treg repertoires matched healthy donors in TCRBV, CDR3 length, diversity. Of 3,000 to 4,500 shared Treg TCRbeta sequences, over 25% were healthy-only, 9.3% patient-only. Healthy Tconv contained about 37% of shared healthy Treg sequences; only TCRbeta sequenced. Around 30% of healthy-shared Treg sequences were found among patient Tconv cells.

CD4+CD127+ cells were sorted as the conventional CD4 T cells. Produced via immunoSEQ multiplex PCR; TCRdb's table is partial and in-frame only. The table shows 20,000 to 30,000 clones, with around 97% occurring only once. Germline V lookup: CDR1 KGHSH, CDR2 LQKENI. J gave up 6 bases and V 6 bases, and 13 bases lay outside the gene matches. CDR3 length: 16 residues. Specimen: conventional CD4+ T cells sorted from PBMCs. The chain uses TRBV18 and TRBJ1-5, with TRBD1 matching 8 bases. The origin of this receptor is a human donor with AIRE deficiency. The DNA of the CDR3 is TGTGCCAGCTCGGATCAGGGGGCAGGGATCACTCAGCCCCAGCATTTT. This sequence encodes CASSDQGAGITQPQHF.